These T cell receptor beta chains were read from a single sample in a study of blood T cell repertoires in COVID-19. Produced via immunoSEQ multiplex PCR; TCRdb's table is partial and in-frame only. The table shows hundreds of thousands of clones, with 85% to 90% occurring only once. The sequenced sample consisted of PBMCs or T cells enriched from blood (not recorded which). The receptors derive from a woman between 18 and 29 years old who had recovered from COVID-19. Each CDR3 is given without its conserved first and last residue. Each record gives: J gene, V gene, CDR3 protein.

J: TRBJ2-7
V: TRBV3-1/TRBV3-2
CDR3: ASSRQGLAATGEQY

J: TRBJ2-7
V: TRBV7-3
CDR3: ASSLVGDSSYEQY

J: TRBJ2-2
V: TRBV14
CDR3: ASSQDGIFARQGSTGELF

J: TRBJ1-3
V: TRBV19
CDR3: ASSTPGQGSGNTIY

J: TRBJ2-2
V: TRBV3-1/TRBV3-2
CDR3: ASSRGDRGLNTGELF

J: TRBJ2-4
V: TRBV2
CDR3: ASRPRDSLAKNIQY

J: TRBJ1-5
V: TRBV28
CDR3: ASRSQTGGYQPQH

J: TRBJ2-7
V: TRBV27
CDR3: ASSVRQDSYEQY

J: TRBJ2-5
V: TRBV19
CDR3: ASSIEAAVTQETQY

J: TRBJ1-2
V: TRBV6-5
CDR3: ASNRFGGYGYT